This T cell receptor beta chain was profiled in a study of identical twins. Findings and caveats of the study: In drawing conclusions, the study used cross-sectional statistical analysis and did not follow the same donors. Excess low generation probability was seen in twin-shared out-of-frame alpha sequences.

About this clonotype: Its specificity is unknown.

The CDR3 is made up of 16 amino acids. Trimming pared 2 bases from V and 0 bases from J, leaving 13 bases between. Germline assignment: CDR1 SGHRS and CDR2 YFSETQ. TCRdb reprocessed the 5' RACE reads via MiXCR and lists one record per CDR3 protein. The sample contains 350,000 to 500,000 distinct CDR3 sequences, around 18% of which appear only once. Sample: naive T cells sorted from blood. V is TRBV5-1 and J is TRBJ2-3; a possible D gene is TRBD1 (6 bases). This TCR was sampled from a man in his fifties in good health. CDR3 nucleotides: TGCGCCAGCAGCTTTAACCCCCAGGGGAGCACAGATACGCAGTATTTT. It translates to CASSFNPQGSTDTQYF.